One and the same sample provided the 10 T cell receptor beta chains below, sequenced in a study of T cells in Graves' hyperthyroidism and ophthalmopathy (dated by TCRdb to between 2018 and 2020). Receptors were amplified or captured by multiplex PCR. The sequencing machine was an Illumina HiSeq 2000. TCR beta CDR3 regions were amplified from RNA transcripts. The TCR CDR3 was subjected to a first round of RT-PCR using the HTBI primer set and the Qiagen OneStep RT-PCR kit. TCRdb trimmed the raw reads at Q25, called clones with MiXCR and kept productive beta chains. CDR3 protein sequences are deduplicated, and each keeps its most common genes and DNA. The sample contains about 640,000 distinct CDR3 sequences, 20% of them found a single time. About 35% of the sample lies in the top ten. The sequenced sample consisted of blood. The origin of the receptors is a man aged 30 to 45 with Graves' ophthalmopathy.

This chain joins TRBV28 and TRBJ2-7; 7 bases fit TRBD1. The CDR3 is 15 residues long. Germline assignment: CDR1 MDHEN and CDR2 SYDVKM. Trimming cost V 7 bases and J 3 bases; bases outside gene matches: 12. This CDR3 is CASTGAGTVDYEQYF. The CDR3, as DNA: TGTGCCAGCACCGGAGCCGGGACAGTTGACTACGAGCAGTACTTC.

The V call is TRBV5-1, the J call TRBJ1-2, with D perhaps matching TRBD1 (5 bases). CDR1 is SGHRS, CDR2 YFSETQ, per germline. CDR3 length: 16 residues. The V gene lost 2 bases and the J gene lost 5 bases, with 19 bases spanning the gap. The CDR3 spells CASSFSMVTASYGYTF. Written as DNA, the CDR3 is TGCGCCAGCAGCTTTTCGATGGTGACAGCTTCTTATGGCTACACCTTC.

This chain joins TRBV7-9 and TRBJ2-1, with D maybe TRBD1 (6 bases). The V gene's germline CDR1 is SEHNR and CDR2 FQNEAQ (reference sequence). The CDR3 is 16 amino acids. Trimming stripped 5 bases from V and 9 bases from J, with 23 bases between. DNA for the CDR3: TGTGCCAGCAGCCCTGGTGGGACAATTGGGGCTCCTGAGCAGTTCTTC. Protein product: CASSPGGTIGAPEQFF.

This clonotype was seen more than once but under ten times. The chain is built from TRBV6-6 and TRBJ1-3; no definite D call. CDR1 is MNHNY, CDR2 SVGAGI, per germline (reference sequence). Trimming pared 2 bases from V and 3 bases from J, leaving 11 bases between. The CDR3 length is 15 residues. The CDR3 spells CASSYSSRDGNTIYF. The DNA for the CDR3 is TGTGCCAGCAGTTACAGTAGTAGGGATGGAAACACCATATATTTT.

In its sample, this clonotype was seen many times. The genes are TRBV27 and TRBJ2-7; 7 bases align to TRBD2. This CDR3 has 14 residues. Germline V gene data show CDR1 as MNHEY and CDR2 as SMNVEV (reference sequence). With V trimmed by 5 bases and J by 2 bases, 6 bases remained unmatched. CDR3 nucleotides: TGTGCCAGCAGTCTGACTAGCCCTACCTACGAGCAGTACTTC. Translation: CASSLTSPTYEQYF.

This clonotype has just a few counts. The chain has TRBV3-1 and TRBJ2-1; 8 positions agree with TRBD2. With 2 bases clipped from V and 8 bases from J, the junction kept 5 bases outside the gene matches. The CDR3 covers 14 residues. Germline CDR1 reads LGHDT; CDR2 reads YNNKEL (reference sequence). The chain's CDR3 is CASSQPAGGYEQFF. CDR3 DNA: TGTGCCAGCAGCCAACCTGCGGGAGGCTATGAGCAGTTCTTC.

The genes are TRBV10-3 and TRBJ1-6, with D possibly TRBD1 on 5 matching bases. The CDR3 loop spans 13 amino acids. CDR1 is ENHRY, CDR2 SYGVKD, per germline. V lost 10 bases, J lost 6 bases, and 13 bases lay in between. The CDR3 reads CATTGDSNSPLHF. In nucleotides, the CDR3 is TGTGCCACTACGGGGGATTCTAATTCACCCCTCCACTTT.

This clonotype was seen only a few times. This chain joins TRBV5-1 and TRBJ2-3; D is ambiguous. CDR3 length equals 16 residues. Germline V gene sequence: CDR1 SGHRS, CDR2 YFSETQ. Trimming shortened V by 1 base and J by 0 bases, and 12 bases separated the two germline ends. CDR3 region: CASSLTTTSSTDTQYF. In DNA form, the CDR3 reads TGCGCCAGCAGCTTGACTACAACTTCTAGCACAGATACGCAGTATTTT.

V gene TRBV19 combines with J gene TRBJ1-6, with D unclear. Germline V gene sequence: CDR1 LNHDA, CDR2 SQIVND (reference sequence). CDR3 length equals 14 residues. V was cut by 3 bases and J by 7 bases, with 10 bases left in between. The CDR3 loop is CASSIGSSNSPLHF. DNA for the CDR3: TGTGCCAGTAGTATCGGGAGCTCCAATTCACCCCTCCACTTT.

This clonotype was seen more than once but under ten times. The chain joins TRBV5-6 to TRBJ2-2, with 9 bases identical to TRBD1. This CDR3 has 17 residues. V lost 4 bases to trimming and J lost 4 bases; unmatched junction nucleotides: 11. Germline values: CDR1 SGHDT, CDR2 YYEEEE. CDR3: CASSPGQGNFVTGELFF. The CDR3 DNA reads as TGTGCCAGCAGCCCCGGACAGGGGAATTTCGTCACCGGGGAGCTGTTTTTT.